The rows below give T cell receptor beta chains drawn from one sample of a study of CD8 T cells in Susac syndrome. TCRdb passed the immunoSEQ multiplex PCR reads through MiXCR, listing each CDR3 protein once. The sample records approximately 140,000 distinct CDR3 sequences, 75% to 90% being singletons. Material: CD8+ T cells from PBMCs. Receptors originate from a human donor with multiple sclerosis. Both conserved end residues are part of each CDR3. D genes are given only for firm matches. Size values are once, few and many counts, or a class for expanded clones, and some rows have none.

size: -; D: -; J: TRBJ1-1; V: TRBV9; CDR3: CASSVEGGTEAFF; DNA: TGTGCCAGCAGCGTAGAGGGAGGCACTGAAGCTTTCTTT
size: -; D: -; J: TRBJ2-7; V: TRBV28; CDR3: CASGSGADYEQYF; DNA: TGTGCCAGCGGTTCCGGGGCTGACTACGAGCAGTACTTC
size: -; D: -; J: TRBJ2-5; V: TRBV7-9; CDR3: CASSFPGGSRETQYF; DNA: TGTGCCAGCAGCTTCCCGGGGGGCAGTAGAGAGACCCAGTACTTC
size: -; D: -; J: TRBJ1-1; V: TRBV19; CDR3: CASTADRSNTEAFF; DNA: TGTGCCAGTACCGCTGACAGGTCGAACACTGAAGCTTTCTTT
size: -; D: -; J: TRBJ2-5; V: TRBV12-3/TRBV12-4; CDR3: CASSPTDRNQETQYF; DNA: TGTGCCAGCAGTCCGACCGACAGGAACCAAGAGACCCAGTACTTC
size: -; D: TRBD1; J: TRBJ1-1; V: TRBV5-6; CDR3: CANSAATGILYTEAFF; DNA: TGTGCCAACAGCGCTGCGACAGGGATCTTGTACACTGAAGCTTTCTTT
size: few; D: TRBD2; J: TRBJ2-3; V: TRBV11-2; CDR3: CASSSPPGAPPTSGSTDTQYF; DNA: TGTGCCAGCAGCTCCCCCCCCGGGGCGCCACCTACTAGCGGGAGTACGGATACGCAGTATTTT
size: -; D: -; J: TRBJ1-1; V: TRBV4-3; CDR3: CASSQSQGRGEAFF; DNA: TGCGCCAGCAGCCAAAGCCAGGGGAGAGGGGAGGCTTTCTTT
size: few; D: -; J: TRBJ2-7; V: TRBV6-1; CDR3: CASSPIGQGGGYEQYF; DNA: TGTGCCAGCAGTCCTATCGGACAGGGAGGGGGCTACGAGCAGTACTTC
size: -; D: -; J: TRBJ2-1; V: TRBV3-1; CDR3: CASSQSDYNEQFF; DNA: TGTGCCAGCAGCCAAAGCGACTACAATGAGCAGTTCTTC
size: -; D: TRBD1; J: TRBJ2-7; V: TRBV7-8; CDR3: CASSLGYRRTGISEQYF; DNA: TGTGCCAGCAGCTTAGGTTACCGCAGGACAGGGATTTCCGAGCAGTACTTC
size: once; D: -; J: TRBJ1-1; V: TRBV6-5; CDR3: CASSYKSSDTEAFF; DNA: TGTGCCAGCAGTTACAAATCCTCGGACACTGAAGCTTTCTTT
size: -; D: -; J: TRBJ1-5; V: TRBV11-2; CDR3: CASSLGPGGLPQHF; DNA: TGTGCCAGCAGCTTAGGGCCGGGGGGCCTGCCCCAGCATTTT
size: -; D: -; J: TRBJ2-2; V: TRBV5-1; CDR3: CASSLGRLRTNTGELFF; DNA: TGCGCCAGCAGCTTGGGAAGGCTGAGGACGAACACCGGGGAGCTGTTTTTT
size: -; D: TRBD1; J: TRBJ2-1; V: TRBV7-9; CDR3: CASSPRTGPRYNEQFF; DNA: TGTGCCAGCAGTCCACGGACAGGGCCTCGGTACAATGAGCAGTTCTTC
size: -; D: TRBD1; J: TRBJ1-1; V: TRBV19; CDR3: CASSIVRQGITEAFF; DNA: TGTGCCAGTAGTATAGTCCGACAGGGAATCACTGAAGCTTTCTTT
size: -; D: -; J: TRBJ2-6; V: TRBV4-2; CDR3: CASSPGSGANVLTF; DNA: TGTGCCAGCAGCCCAGGCTCTGGGGCCAACGTCCTGACTTTC
size: -; D: -; J: TRBJ1-4; V: TRBV2; CDR3: CASLPDDSTLPEKLFF; DNA: TGTGCCAGCCTGCCGGACGACTCTACTCTCCCTGAAAAACTGTTTTTT
size: -; D: -; J: TRBJ2-5; V: TRBV3-1; CDR3: CASSLVRTQETQYF; DNA: TGTGCCAGCAGCCTTGTGCGGACTCAAGAGACCCAGTACTTC
size: -; D: TRBD2; J: TRBJ2-5; V: TRBV30; CDR3: CAWSVLGGRDQETQYF; DNA: TGTGCCTGGAGTGTACTGGGCGGGAGGGACCAAGAGACCCAGTACTTC
size: -; D: TRBD1; J: TRBJ2-1; V: TRBV4-2; CDR3: CASSQDGTEFNEQFF; DNA: TGTGCCAGCAGCCAAGACGGGACAGAGTTCAATGAGCAGTTCTTC
size: once; D: -; J: TRBJ1-4; V: TRBV7-9; CDR3: CASSLLGKNEKLFF; DNA: TGTGCCAGCAGCTTGTTGGGGAAAAATGAAAAACTGTTTTTT
size: -; D: TRBD2; J: TRBJ2-5; V: TRBV2; CDR3: CASSRASGGYQETQYF; DNA: TGTGCCAGCAGTCGGGCTAGCGGGGGGTACCAAGAGACCCAGTACTTC
size: few; D: -; J: TRBJ2-7; V: TRBV7-2; CDR3: CASSLSSYEQYF; DNA: TGTGCCAGCAGCTTAAGCTCCTACGAGCAGTACTTC
size: -; D: -; J: TRBJ2-1; V: TRBV19; CDR3: CASSIRATNEQFF; DNA: TGTGCCAGTAGTATCAGGGCTACGAATGAGCAGTTCTTC
size: -; D: -; J: TRBJ1-2; V: TRBV6-1; CDR3: CASSPDVRSVFYGYTF; DNA: TGTGCCAGCAGTCCGGACGTCCGTTCTGTGTTCTATGGCTACACCTTC
size: -; D: -; J: TRBJ2-1; V: TRBV29-1; CDR3: CSVLTDYNEQFF; DNA: TGCAGCGTTCTAACAGACTACAATGAGCAGTTCTTC
size: -; D: -; J: TRBJ2-3; V: TRBV29-1; CDR3: CSVGTAPQYF; DNA: TGCAGCGTTGGGACAGCTCCGCAGTATTTT
size: -; D: TRBD2; J: TRBJ2-1; V: TRBV29-1; CDR3: CSVRGGLSGRATDEQFF; DNA: TGCAGCGTTAGGGGGGGTTTAAGCGGGAGGGCCACCGATGAGCAGTTCTTC
size: -; D: TRBD2; J: TRBJ2-3; V: TRBV30; CDR3: CAWNRLAGLADTQYF; DNA: TGTGCCTGGAACAGACTAGCTGGATTGGCAGATACGCAGTATTTT
size: -; D: -; J: TRBJ1-4; V: TRBV21-1; CDR3: CASRAPCLKFEKLFF; DNA: TGTGCCAGCAGAGCCCCCTGCCTTAAATTTGAAAAACTGTTTTTT
size: -; D: TRBD2; J: TRBJ2-1; V: TRBV7-6; CDR3: CASSLATSGRWNEQFF; DNA: TGTGCCAGCAGCTTAGCGACTAGCGGGAGGTGGAATGAGCAGTTCTTC
size: -; D: -; J: TRBJ1-1; V: TRBV2; CDR3: CARSRGTEAFF; DNA: TGTGCCAGATCGAGGGGGACTGAAGCTTTCTTT
size: -; D: -; J: TRBJ2-1; V: TRBV7-9; CDR3: CASSLAEITNNEQFF; DNA: TGTGCCAGCAGCTTAGCGGAAATTACTAACAATGAGCAGTTCTTC
size: once; D: -; J: TRBJ2-3; V: TRBV2; CDR3: CASSEVLEYF; DNA: TGTGCCAGCAGTGAAGTCTTGGAGTATTTT
size: -; D: TRBD1; J: TRBJ2-6; V: TRBV5-6; CDR3: CASSPSGQGRTGANVLTF; DNA: TGTGCCAGCAGCCCCTCGGGACAGGGGAGAACTGGGGCCAACGTCCTGACTTTC
size: -; D: TRBD1; J: TRBJ2-1; V: TRBV10-3; CDR3: CAISDGQAVGNEQFF; DNA: TGTGCCATCAGTGATGGACAGGCGGTGGGGAATGAGCAGTTCTTC
size: -; D: -; J: TRBJ2-1; V: TRBV5-1; CDR3: CASSRMARSYNEQFF; DNA: TGCGCCAGCAGCCGTATGGCCAGATCCTACAATGAGCAGTTCTTC
size: -; D: -; J: TRBJ2-2; V: TRBV18; CDR3: CASSPSTGELFF; DNA: TGTGCCAGCTCACCGAGCACCGGGGAGCTGTTTTTT
size: few; D: -; J: TRBJ2-1; V: TRBV6-6; CDR3: CASSYTGDEQFF; DNA: TGTGCCAGCAGTTACACTGGGGATGAGCAGTTCTTC
size: -; D: -; J: TRBJ2-1; V: TRBV27; CDR3: CASSLVDSYNEQFF; DNA: TGTGCCAGCAGTTTAGTGGACAGCTACAATGAGCAGTTCTTC
size: -; D: -; J: TRBJ2-1; V: TRBV9; CDR3: CASSVEWGGGESWNEQFF; DNA: TGTGCCAGCAGCGTAGAATGGGGAGGGGGAGAAAGCTGGAATGAGCAGTTCTTC
size: -; D: -; J: TRBJ2-3; V: TRBV5-1; CDR3: CASSGRTDTQYF; DNA: TGCGCCAGCAGCGGTCGCACAGATACGCAGTATTTT
size: -; D: -; J: TRBJ2-4; V: TRBV2; CDR3: CASSEALFSGSKNIQYF; DNA: TGTGCCAGCAGTGAAGCCCTTTTTAGCGGATCCAAAAACATTCAGTACTTC
size: -; D: -; J: TRBJ1-1; V: TRBV6-4; CDR3: CASSEDGNTEAFF; DNA: TGTGCCAGCAGCGAGGACGGGAACACTGAAGCTTTCTTT
size: -; D: -; J: TRBJ1-5; V: TRBV7-9; CDR3: CASSLAEGGGQPQHF; DNA: TGTGCCAGCAGCTTAGCAGAGGGGGGTGGTCAGCCCCAGCATTTT
size: -; D: -; J: TRBJ1-1; V: TRBV28; CDR3: CASSWRGYTEAFF; DNA: TGTGCCAGCAGTTGGAGGGGGTACACTGAAGCTTTCTTT